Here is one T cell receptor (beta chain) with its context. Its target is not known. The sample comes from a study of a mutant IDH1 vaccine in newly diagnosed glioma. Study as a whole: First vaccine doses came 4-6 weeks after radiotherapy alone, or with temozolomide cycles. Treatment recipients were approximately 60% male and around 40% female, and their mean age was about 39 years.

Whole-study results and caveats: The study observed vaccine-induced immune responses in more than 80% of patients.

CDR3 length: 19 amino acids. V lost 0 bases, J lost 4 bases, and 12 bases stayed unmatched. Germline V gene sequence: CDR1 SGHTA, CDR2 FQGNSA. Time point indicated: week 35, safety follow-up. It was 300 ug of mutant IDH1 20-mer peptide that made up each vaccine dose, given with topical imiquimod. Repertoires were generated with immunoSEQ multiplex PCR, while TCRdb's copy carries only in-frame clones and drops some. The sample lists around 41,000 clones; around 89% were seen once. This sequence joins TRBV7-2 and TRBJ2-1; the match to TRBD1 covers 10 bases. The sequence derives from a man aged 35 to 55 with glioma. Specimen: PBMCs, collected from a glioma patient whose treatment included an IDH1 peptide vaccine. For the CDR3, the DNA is TGTGCCAGCAGCTTAGCGTACGGACAGGGGGGAGTACGGTACAATGAGCAGTTCTTC. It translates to CASSLAYGQGGVRYNEQFF.